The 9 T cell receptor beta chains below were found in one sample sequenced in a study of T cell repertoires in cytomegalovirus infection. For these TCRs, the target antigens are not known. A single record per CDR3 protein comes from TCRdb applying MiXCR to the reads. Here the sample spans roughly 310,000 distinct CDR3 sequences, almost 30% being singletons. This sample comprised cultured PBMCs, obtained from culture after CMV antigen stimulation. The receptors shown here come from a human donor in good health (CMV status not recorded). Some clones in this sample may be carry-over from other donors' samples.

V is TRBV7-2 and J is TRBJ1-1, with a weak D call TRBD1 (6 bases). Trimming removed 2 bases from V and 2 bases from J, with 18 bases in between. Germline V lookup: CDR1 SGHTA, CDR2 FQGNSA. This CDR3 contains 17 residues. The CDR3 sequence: CASSLSVYRGHNTEAFF. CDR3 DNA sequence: TGTGCCAGCAGCTTAAGCGTTTATCGGGGGCACAACACTGAAGCTTTCTTT.

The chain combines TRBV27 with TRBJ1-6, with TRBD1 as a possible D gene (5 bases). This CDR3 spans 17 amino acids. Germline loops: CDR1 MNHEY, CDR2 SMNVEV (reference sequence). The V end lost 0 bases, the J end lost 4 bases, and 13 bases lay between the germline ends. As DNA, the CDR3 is TGTGCCAGCAGTTTATCAAGGCAGGGCATATATAATTCACCCCTCCACTTT. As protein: CASSLSRQGIYNSPLHF.

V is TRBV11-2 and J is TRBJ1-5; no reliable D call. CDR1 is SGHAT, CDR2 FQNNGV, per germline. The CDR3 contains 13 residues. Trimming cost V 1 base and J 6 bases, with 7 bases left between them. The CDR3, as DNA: TGTGCCAGCAGCTTAGCATTGTCTCAGCCCCAGCATTTT. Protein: CASSLALSQPQHF.

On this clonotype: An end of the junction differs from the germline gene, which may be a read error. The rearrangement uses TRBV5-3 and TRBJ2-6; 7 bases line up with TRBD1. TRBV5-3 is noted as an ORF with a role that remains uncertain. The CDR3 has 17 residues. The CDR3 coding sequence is TGTGCCAGCAGCTCACTGGGACAGTACTCTGGGGCCAACGTCCTGACTTTC. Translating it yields CASSSLGQYSGANVLTF.

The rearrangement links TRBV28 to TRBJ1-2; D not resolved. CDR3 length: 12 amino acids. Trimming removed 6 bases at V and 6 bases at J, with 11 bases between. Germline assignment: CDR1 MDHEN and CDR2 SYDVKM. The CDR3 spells CASSQAQNGYTF. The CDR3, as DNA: TGTGCCAGCAGCCAGGCACAGAATGGCTACACCTTC.

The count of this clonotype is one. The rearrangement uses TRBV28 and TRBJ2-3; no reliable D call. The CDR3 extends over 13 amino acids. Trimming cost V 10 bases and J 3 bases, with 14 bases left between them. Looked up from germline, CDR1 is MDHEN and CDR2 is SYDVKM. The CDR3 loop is CATKWGGTDTQYF. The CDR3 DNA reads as TGTGCCACCAAATGGGGTGGGACAGATACGCAGTATTTT.

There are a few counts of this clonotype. CDR3 amino acids: CASSVVPLGLASNGELFF. The CDR3 nucleotides are TGTGCCAGCAGCGTAGTCCCACTCGGACTAGCGTCTAACGGGGAGCTGTTTTTT. V gene TRBV9 combines with J gene TRBJ2-2; 9 positions agree with TRBD2. Trimming removed 0 bases from V and 7 bases from J; junction bases left unmatched: 13. Germline V gene data show CDR1 as SGDLS and CDR2 as YYNGEE. This CDR3 has 18 residues.

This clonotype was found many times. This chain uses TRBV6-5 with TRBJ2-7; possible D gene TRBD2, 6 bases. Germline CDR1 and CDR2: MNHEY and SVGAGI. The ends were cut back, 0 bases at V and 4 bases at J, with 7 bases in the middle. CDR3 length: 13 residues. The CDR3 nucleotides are TGTGCCAGCAGTTACTCGGAGGGGTACGAGCAGTACTTC. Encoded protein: CASSYSEGYEQYF.

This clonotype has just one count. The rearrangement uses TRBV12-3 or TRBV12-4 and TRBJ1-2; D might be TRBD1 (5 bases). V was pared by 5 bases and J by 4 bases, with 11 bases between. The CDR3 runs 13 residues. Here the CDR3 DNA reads TGTGCCAGCAGTCCCAGACAGAGCTATGGCTACACCTTC. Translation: CASSPRQSYGYTF.